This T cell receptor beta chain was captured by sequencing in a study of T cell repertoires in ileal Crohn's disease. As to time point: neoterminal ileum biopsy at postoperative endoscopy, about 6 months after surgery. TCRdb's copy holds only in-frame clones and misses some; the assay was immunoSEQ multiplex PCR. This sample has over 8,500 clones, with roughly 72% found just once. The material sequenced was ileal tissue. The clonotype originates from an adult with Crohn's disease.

The CDR3 sequence: CASRLAGGTDTQYF. Here the CDR3 DNA reads TGTGCCAGCAGACTAGCGGGAGGAACAGATACGCAGTATTTT. The chain is built from TRBV2 and TRBJ2-3, with TRBD2 matching over 12 bases. The CDR3 runs to 14 residues. Losses at the gene ends were 6 bases for V and 3 bases for J; bases not matched to a gene: 1. Germline V gene lookup returns CDR1 SNHLY and CDR2 FYNNEI.